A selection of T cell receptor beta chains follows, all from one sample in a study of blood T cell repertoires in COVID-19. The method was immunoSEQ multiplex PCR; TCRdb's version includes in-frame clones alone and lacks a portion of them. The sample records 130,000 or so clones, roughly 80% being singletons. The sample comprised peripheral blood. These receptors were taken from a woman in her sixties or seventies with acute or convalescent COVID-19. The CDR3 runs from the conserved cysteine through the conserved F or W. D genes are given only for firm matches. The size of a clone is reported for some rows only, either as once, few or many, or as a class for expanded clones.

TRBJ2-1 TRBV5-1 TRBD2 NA TGCGCCAGCAGCTTAAGCGGGGGGGCCTCTGGTGAGCAGTTCTTC CASSLSGGASGEQFF
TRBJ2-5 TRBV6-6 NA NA TGTGCCAGCAGTTACTCGACTGGCCAAGAGACCCAGTACTTC CASSYSTGQETQYF
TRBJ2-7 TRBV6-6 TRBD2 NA TGTGCCAGCAGTTACCCGGGAGGAGGACGGGGGGACGAGCAGTACTTC CASSYPGGGRGDEQYF
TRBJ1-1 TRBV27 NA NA TGTGCCAGCAGTCCTAGGACAGACCTGAACACTGAAGCTTTCTTT CASSPRTDLNTEAFF
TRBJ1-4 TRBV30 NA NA TGTGCCTGGAGTAGAGAAGAAAAACTGTTTTTT CAWSREEKLFF
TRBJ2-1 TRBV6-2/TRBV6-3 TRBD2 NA TGTGCCAGCAGTTACTCCGGACTAGCGTACAATGAGCAGTTCTTC CASSYSGLAYNEQFF
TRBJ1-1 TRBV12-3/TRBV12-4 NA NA TGTGCCAGCAGTGGGCTCGTGGCCGAAGCTTTCTTT CASSGLVAEAFF
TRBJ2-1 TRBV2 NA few TGTGCCAGCAAGAAACTCTTGGATGAGCAGTTCTTC CASKKLLDEQFF
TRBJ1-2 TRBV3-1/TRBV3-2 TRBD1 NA TGTGCCAGCAGCCTTTACAGGGGCTATGGCTACACCTTC CASSLYRGYGYTF
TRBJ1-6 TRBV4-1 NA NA TGCGCCAGCAGCCAAGCTCTGGTGAGTCCACCCCTCCACTTT CASSQALVSPPLHF
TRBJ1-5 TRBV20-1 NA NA TGCAGTGCTAGTCGTGCAGTTAATCAGCCCCAGCATTTT CSASRAVNQPQHF
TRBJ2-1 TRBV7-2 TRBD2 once TGTGCCAGCAGCTTGTGGGTGCGGGGGGGACTTCTGTTCTTC CASSLWVRGGLLFF
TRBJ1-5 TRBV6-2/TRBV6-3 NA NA TGTGCCAGCAGTTACTCTCGGGGGGGTAGCAATCAGCCCCAGCATTTT CASSYSRGGSNQPQHF
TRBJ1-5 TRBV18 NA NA TGTGCCAGCTCACCTATTAGGACAGAAAATCAGCCCCAGCATTTT CASSPIRTENQPQHF
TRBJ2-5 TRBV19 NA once TGTGCCAGCACACGACAGGGAGGTTCGGGAGAGACCCAGTACTTC CASTRQGGSGETQYF
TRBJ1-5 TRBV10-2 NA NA TGCGCCAGCAGTGACCCCTCGGGAGGGGGCAATCAGCCCCAGCATTTT CASSDPSGGGNQPQHF
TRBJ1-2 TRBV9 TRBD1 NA TGTGCCAGCAGTAAAACGGGACAGTCCCATGGCTACACCTTC CASSKTGQSHGYTF
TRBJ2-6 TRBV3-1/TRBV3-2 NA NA TGTGCCAGCAGCCAAGATGGTTTGGCACAGTTTATCTCTGGGGCCAACGTCCTGACTTTC CASSQDGLAQFISGANVLTF
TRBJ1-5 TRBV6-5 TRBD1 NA TGTGCCACCTCCTTCGACAGGGGCAATCAGCCCCAGCATTTT CATSFDRGNQPQHF
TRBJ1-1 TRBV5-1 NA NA TGCGCCAGCAGCTTGTGGGGGGGCACTGAAGCTTTCTTT CASSLWGGTEAFF
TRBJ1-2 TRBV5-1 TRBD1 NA TGCGCCAGCAGCCCACAACAGGGGACCAACTATGGCTACACCTTC CASSPQQGTNYGYTF
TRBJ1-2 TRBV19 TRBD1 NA TGTGCCAGTAGTGTACAGGGGGCTAACTATGGCTACACCTTC CASSVQGANYGYTF
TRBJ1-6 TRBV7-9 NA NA TGTGCCAGCAGCTTACAGGGCCCCCCCCTCCACTTT CASSLQGPPLHF
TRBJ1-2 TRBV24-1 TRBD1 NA TGTGCCACCAGCCGGGACAGGGTGGGAGGCTACACCTTC CATSRDRVGGYTF
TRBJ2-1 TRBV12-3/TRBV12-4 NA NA TGTGCCAGCAGTGGGCAGGGTGAGCAGTTCTTC CASSGQGEQFF
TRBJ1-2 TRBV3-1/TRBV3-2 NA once TGTGCCGCGGGAAAGATGGCTAACTATGGCTACACCTTC CAAGKMANYGYTF
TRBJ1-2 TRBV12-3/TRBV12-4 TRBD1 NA TGTGCCAGCAGGCCCCCCAGGGGGGGCTACACCTTC CASRPPRGGYTF